These T cell receptor beta chains were read from a single sample in a study of shared clonotypes between healthy human individuals. The table came from immunoSEQ multiplex PCR; TCRdb's copy has only in-frame clones and leaves some out. The sample has fewer than 3 million clones, around 92% seen once. The sample taken for sequencing was naive CD4+ T cells from PBMCs. The receptors shown here come from a man younger than 35 in good health. Some clones in this sample may be carry-over from other donors' samples. CDR3s include the opening cysteine and the closing phenylalanine or tryptophan.

>TRBJ1-5|TRBV4-1
CASSQAAGAGPQHF
>TRBJ2-2|TRBV6-5
CASSYFGRANTGELFF
>TRBJ2-7|TRBV7-2
CASSLALSGIPYEQYF
>TRBJ1-1|TRBV6-5
CASSYSGQGGAEAFF
>TRBJ1-1|TRBV12-5
CASLGNTEAFF
>TRBJ1-4|TRBV9
CASSARPSSLTNEKLFF
>TRBJ1-2|TRBV30
CAWRGTAGRINYGYTF
>TRBJ1-2|TRBV28
CASSPMQGIWWYYGYTF
>TRBJ2-3|TRBV18
CASSPLPSGITDTQYF
>TRBJ2-7|TRBV18
CASSGDNRAPEQYF
>TRBJ1-1|TRBV6-5
CASRSQGKAFF
>TRBJ1-4|TRBV10-3
CAISESWQGISNEKLFF
>TRBJ1-1|TRBV5-4
CASSLVYRGSEAFF
>TRBJ2-7|TRBV18
CASSAGRTSYEQYF
>TRBJ1-2|TRBV19
CASSKTDSNYGYTF
>TRBJ2-1|TRBV4-2
CASSQVPRTAPNEQFF
>TRBJ2-7|TRBV5-4
CASRIWGGPYEQYF